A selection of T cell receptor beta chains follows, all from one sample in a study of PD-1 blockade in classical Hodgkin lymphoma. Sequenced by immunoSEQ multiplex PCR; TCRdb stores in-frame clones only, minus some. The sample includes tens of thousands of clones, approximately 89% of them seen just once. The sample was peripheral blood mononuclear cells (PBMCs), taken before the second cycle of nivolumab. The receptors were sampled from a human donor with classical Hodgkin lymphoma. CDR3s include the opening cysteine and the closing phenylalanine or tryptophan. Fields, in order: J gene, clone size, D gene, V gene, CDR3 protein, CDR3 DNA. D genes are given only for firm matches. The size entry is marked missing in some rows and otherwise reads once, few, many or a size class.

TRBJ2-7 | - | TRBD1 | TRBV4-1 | CASSHGTGGSYEQYF | TGCGCCAGCAGCCACGGGACAGGGGGCTCCTACGAGCAGTACTTC
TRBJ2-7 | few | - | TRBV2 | CASSDGQSSYEQYF | TGTGCCAGCAGTGACGGGCAAAGCTCCTACGAGCAGTACTTC
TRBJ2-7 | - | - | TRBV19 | CASSISPGGYEQYF | TGTGCCAGTAGTATCTCCCCAGGGGGGTACGAGCAGTACTTC
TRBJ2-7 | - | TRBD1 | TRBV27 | CASSWGQGSYEQYF | TGTGCCAGCAGTTGGGGACAGGGATCCTACGAGCAGTACTTC
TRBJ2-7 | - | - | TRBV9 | CASSAQQGAWGEQYF | TGTGCCAGCAGCGCCCAACAGGGTGCATGGGGCGAGCAGTACTTC
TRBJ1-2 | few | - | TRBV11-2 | CASSFPENYGYTF | TGTGCCAGCAGCTTCCCAGAAAACTATGGCTACACCTTC
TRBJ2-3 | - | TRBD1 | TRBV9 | CASSDTGTGGTDTQYF | TGTGCCAGCAGCGATACCGGGACAGGGGGCACAGATACGCAGTATTTT
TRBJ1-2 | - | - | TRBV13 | CASSSQTGGPDKYGYTF | TGTGCCAGCAGCTCGCAAACTGGGGGGCCGGACAAGTATGGCTACACCTTC
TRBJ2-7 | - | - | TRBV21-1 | CASSNKDRGQGAREQYF | TGTGCCAGCAGCAACAAAGACCGCGGACAGGGGGCGCGGGAGCAGTACTTC
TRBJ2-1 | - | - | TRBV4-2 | CASSQPTSWDEQFF | TGTGCCAGCAGCCAACCAACTAGTTGGGATGAGCAGTTCTTC
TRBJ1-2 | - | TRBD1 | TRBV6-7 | CASSQGAFYGYTF | TGTGCCAGCAGTCAGGGGGCTTTCTATGGCTACACCTTC
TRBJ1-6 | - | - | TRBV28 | CASSSHSPLHF | TGTGCCAGCAGTTCCCATTCACCCCTCCACTTT
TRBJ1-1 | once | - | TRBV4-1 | CASSQTTGTDEAFF | TGCGCCAGCAGCCAAACGACCGGGACGGATGAAGCTTTCTTT
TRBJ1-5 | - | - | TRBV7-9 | CASSFDGQPQHF | TGTGCCAGCAGCTTCGACGGCCAGCCCCAGCATTTT
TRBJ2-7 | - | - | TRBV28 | CASSFRQGTRHEQYF | TGTGCCAGCAGTTTTCGGCAGGGAACACGCCACGAGCAGTACTTC
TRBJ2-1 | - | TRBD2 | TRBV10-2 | CASSVLAGGSNEQFF | TGCGCCAGCAGTGTGCTAGCGGGAGGGAGCAATGAGCAGTTCTTC
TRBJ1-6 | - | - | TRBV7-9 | CASSLPGNSPLHF | TGTGCCAGCAGCTTACCGGGGAATTCACCCCTCCACTTT
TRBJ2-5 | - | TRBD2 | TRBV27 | CASSRSGRAGETQYF | TGTGCCAGCAGCCGCAGCGGGAGGGCTGGGGAGACCCAGTACTTC
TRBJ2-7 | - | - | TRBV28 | CASSLSATYEQYF | TGTGCCAGCAGCCTCTCCGCTACCTACGAGCAGTACTTC
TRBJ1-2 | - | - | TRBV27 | CASSLGDSYGYTF | TGTGCCAGCAGTTTAGGTGACAGCTATGGCTACACCTTC
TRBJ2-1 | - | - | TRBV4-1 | CASSRGQYNEQFF | TGCGCCAGCAGCCGCGGACAGTACAATGAGCAGTTCTTC
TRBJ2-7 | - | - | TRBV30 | CAWSVGTSYEQYF | TGTGCCTGGAGTGTAGGTACCTCCTACGAGCAGTACTTC
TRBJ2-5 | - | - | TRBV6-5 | CASSLRTGEETQYF | TGTGCCAGCAGTTTAAGGACGGGGGAAGAGACCCAGTACTTC
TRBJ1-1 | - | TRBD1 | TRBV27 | CASSTGGKAFF | TGTGCCAGCAGCACAGGGGGCAAGGCTTTCTTT
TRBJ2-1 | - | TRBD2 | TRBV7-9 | CASSLTSGGRNEQFF | TGTGCCAGCAGCTTAACCAGCGGGGGAAGGAATGAGCAGTTCTTC
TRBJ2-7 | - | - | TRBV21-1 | CASTSRPQPYEQYF | TGTGCCAGCACCTCACGACCTCAGCCCTACGAGCAGTACTTC
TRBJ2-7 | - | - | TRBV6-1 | CASKFGDSSYEQYF | TGTGCCAGCAAATTTGGGGATTCCTCCTACGAGCAGTACTTC
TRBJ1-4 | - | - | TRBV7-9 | CASSGGATNEKLFF | TGTGCCAGCAGCGGAGGTGCAACTAATGAAAAACTGTTTTTT
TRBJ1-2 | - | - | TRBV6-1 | CASRLGGYTF | TGTGCCAGCAGGCTCGGTGGCTACACCTTC
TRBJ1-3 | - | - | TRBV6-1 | CASSEVARPWAESGNTIYF | TGTGCCAGCAGTGAAGTGGCCCGGCCCTGGGCGGAGTCTGGAAACACCATATATTTT
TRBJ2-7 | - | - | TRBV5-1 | CASRTFVGAYEQYF | TGCGCCAGCAGAACCTTTGTGGGAGCCTACGAGCAGTACTTC
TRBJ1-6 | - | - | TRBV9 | CASSVGTTNSPLHF | TGTGCCAGCAGCGTAGGTACCACTAATTCACCCCTCCACTTT
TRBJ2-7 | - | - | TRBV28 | CASRKGYEQYF | TGTGCCAGCAGAAAGGGCTACGAGCAGTACTTC
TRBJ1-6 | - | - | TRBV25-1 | CASSEWVGGASPLHF | TGTGCCAGCAGTGAATGGGTAGGGGGAGCTTCACCCCTCCACTTT
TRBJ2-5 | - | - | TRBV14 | CASSQSWETQYF | TGTGCCAGCAGCCAATCGTGGGAGACCCAGTACTTC
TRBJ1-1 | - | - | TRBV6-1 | CASSESRGRAWKTEAFF | TGTGCCAGCAGTGAAAGTCGTGGACGGGCCTGGAAAACTGAAGCTTTCTTT
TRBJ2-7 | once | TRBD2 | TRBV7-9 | CASSVTSVEQYF | TGTGCCAGCAGCGTCACTAGCGTCGAGCAGTACTTC
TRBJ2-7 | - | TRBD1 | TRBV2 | CASSEGQGWRSYEQYF | TGTGCCAGCAGTGAGGGACAGGGTTGGAGATCCTACGAGCAGTACTTC
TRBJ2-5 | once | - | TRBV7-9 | CASSLGPTPLETQYF | TGTGCCAGCAGCTTAGGCCCGACACCGTTGGAGACCCAGTACTTC
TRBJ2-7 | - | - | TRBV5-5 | CASSTGFGHFYEQYF | TGTGCCAGCAGTACTGGATTTGGGCACTTCTACGAGCAGTACTTC
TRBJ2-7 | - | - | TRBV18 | CASALTTDSYEQYF | TGTGCCAGCGCCTTAACGACAGATTCCTACGAGCAGTACTTC
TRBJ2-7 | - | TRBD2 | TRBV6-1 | CASSEEGGRTYEQYF | TGTGCCAGCAGTGAAGAGGGCGGGAGAACATACGAGCAGTACTTC
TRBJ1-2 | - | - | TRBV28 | CASSFHYGEWGRDYGYTF | TGTGCCAGCAGTTTCCACTATGGGGAGTGGGGGCGCGACTATGGCTACACCTTC
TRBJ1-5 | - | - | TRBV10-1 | CASSNQGNQPQHF | TGCGCCAGCAGTAACCAGGGGAATCAGCCCCAGCATTTT
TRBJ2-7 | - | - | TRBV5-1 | CASSLQGLARDEQYF | TGCGCCAGCAGCTTGCAGGGGCTTGCTCGGGACGAGCAGTACTTC
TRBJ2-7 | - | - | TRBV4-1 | CASSQGGFSSYEQYF | TGCGCCAGCAGCCAAGGAGGTTTCAGCTCCTACGAGCAGTACTTC
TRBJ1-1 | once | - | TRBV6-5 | CASRPPGHMNTEAFF | TGTGCCAGCAGGCCACCCGGGCACATGAACACTGAAGCTTTCTTT
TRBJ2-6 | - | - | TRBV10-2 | CASSLKAGANVLTF | TGCGCCAGCAGCCTCAAGGCGGGGGCCAACGTCCTGACTTTC
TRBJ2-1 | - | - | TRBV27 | CASRDHHGDEQFF | TGTGCCAGCAGAGACCATCACGGGGATGAGCAGTTCTTC
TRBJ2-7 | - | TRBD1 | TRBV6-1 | CASRAPGQGVREQYF | TGTGCCAGCAGAGCGCCGGGACAGGGTGTGCGGGAGCAGTACTTC
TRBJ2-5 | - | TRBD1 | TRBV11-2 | CASSHRRGLQETQYF | TGTGCCAGCAGCCATCGCAGGGGGCTACAGGAGACCCAGTACTTC
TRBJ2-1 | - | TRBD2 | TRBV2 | CASRKLAGLNEQFF | TGTGCCAGCCGGAAACTAGCGGGTCTGAATGAGCAGTTCTTC
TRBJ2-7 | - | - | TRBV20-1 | CSASLRYEQYF | TGCAGTGCTTCCCTGCGCTACGAGCAGTACTTC
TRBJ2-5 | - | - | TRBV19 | CASRSTGVRETQYF | TGTGCCAGTAGAAGTACGGGTGTCCGGGAGACCCAGTACTTC
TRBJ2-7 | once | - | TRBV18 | CASSPQSVTSYEQYF | TGTGCCAGCTCACCACAATCGGTGACCTCCTACGAGCAGTACTTC
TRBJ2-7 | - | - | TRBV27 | CASSLYGLNSEQYF | TGTGCCAGCAGTTTGTACGGACTTAACTCCGAGCAGTACTTC
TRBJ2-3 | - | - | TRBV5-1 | CASSLLGGTDTQYF | TGCGCCAGCAGCTTGCTGGGGGGTACAGATACGCAGTATTTT
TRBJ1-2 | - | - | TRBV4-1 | CASSNLGTTYGYTF | TGCGCCAGCAGCAACCTCGGGACAACGTATGGCTACACCTTC
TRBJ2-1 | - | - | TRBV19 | CASSIGLGPSTYNEQFF | TGTGCCAGTAGTATAGGTTTGGGGCCTAGCACCTACAATGAGCAGTTCTTC
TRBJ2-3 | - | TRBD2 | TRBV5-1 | CASSLALAGGRITDTQYF | TGCGCCAGCAGCTTGGCCTTAGCGGGAGGACGTATCACAGATACGCAGTATTTT